What follows is one T cell receptor (beta chain) and its context. Antigen specificity is unknown. This record belongs to a study of CD8 T cells in Susac syndrome. General study findings and limits: In its TCR sequencing and HLA analysis, the study acknowledged that the number of individuals was relatively small.

Random hexamers primed reverse transcription of about 0.5 to 1 ug RNA. By means of immunoSEQ multiplex PCR, TCR beta CDR3 spanning 54 Vbeta and 13 Jbeta underwent amplification. TCRdb re-derived calls from the immunoSEQ multiplex PCR reads in MiXCR, one entry per CDR3 protein. The sample lists under 350,000 distinct CDR3 sequences, roughly nine tenths occurring once. Those who served as multiple sclerosis controls were treatment-naive patients with stable or active relapsing-remitting disease. Per the germline V gene, CDR1 is SNHLY and CDR2 is FYNNEI. Trimming took 10 bases from V and 4 from J; bases not matched to a gene: 7. The CDR3 loop spans 13 amino acids.

Source material: CD4+ T cells from PBMCs. The J gene is TRBJ2-3, the V gene TRBV2, with TRBD2 identical over 8 bases. The clonotype comes from a human donor with multiple sclerosis. The CDR3 spells CATPGGGPDTQYF. The CDR3 bases are TGTGCCACCCCGGGGGGGGGCCCAGATACGCAGTATTTT.